This T cell receptor beta chain emerged from a study of cytomegalovirus exposure and HLA in healthy donors. The overall study: As released early, the data held 85 million to 95 million unique TCRs from HLA-typed donors. Study-wide results and limits: Some V segments, including TRBV6-2 and TRBV6-3, were excluded as indistinguishable. A later analysis appeared to link common viral pathogens to several of the most significant clusters. As confirmed in vitro, three CMV-associated chains were specific for CMV antigens.

Germline assignment: CDR1 LGHNA and CDR2 YNFKEQ. The CDR3 length is 11 residues. The V end was cut by 0 bases, the J end by 9 bases, with 6 bases between. To note about this clone: Its antigen is currently unknown.

The PCR made use of 60 Vbeta and 13 Jbeta primers. Measured with immunoSEQ multiplex PCR; TCRdb has only the in-frame clones, and not every one. Here the sample spans some 150,000 clones, roughly 85% being singletons. This sequence joins TRBV4-2 and TRBJ2-7, with a weak D call TRBD2 (5 bases). The source is a woman aged 25 to 39 in good health and CMV-seronegative. Source material: PBMCs. This chain's CDR3 is CASSQDGGQYF. In DNA, the CDR3 is TGTGCCAGCAGCCAAGATGGAGGGCAGTACTTC.